Shown below are 23 T cell receptor beta chains from a single sample sequenced in a study of T cells in Graves' hyperthyroidism and ophthalmopathy. RNA transcripts provided the source from which TCR beta CDR3 regions were amplified. The study used the HTBI primer set for a first-round RT-PCR of the TCR CDR3. TCRdb re-called the multiplex PCR reads with MiXCR, one entry per CDR3 protein. This sample has hundreds of thousands of distinct CDR3 sequences; 12% to 15% occur once, and the top ten carry roughly 10%. The sequenced material came from blood. The receptors were sampled from a woman aged 18 to 35 with Graves' hyperthyroidism.

This sequence joins TRBV28 and TRBJ1-1, with 9 bases fitting TRBD1. The ends lost 5 bases at V and 1 base at J; junction bases unmatched: 11. CDR1 and CDR2 (germline): MDHEN, SYDVKM. The CDR3 has 17 residues. The CDR3 DNA sequence: TGTGCCAGCAGTCTCGCCGGACAGGGGACATCGAACACTGAAGCTTTCTTT. The encoded protein is CASSLAGQGTSNTEAFF.

This clonotype was detected many times. The rearrangement joins TRBV5-4 to TRBJ2-3, with unresolved D. This CDR3 spans 14 amino acids. The germline V and J ends were trimmed by 0 bases and 1 base, with 6 bases remaining between them. The germline gives CDR1 SGHNT, CDR2 YYREEE (reference sequence). Here the CDR3 reads CASSLERGTDTQYF. The CDR3 region has the DNA TGTGCCAGCAGCTTGGAGCGCGGCACAGATACGCAGTATTTT.

This clonotype was counted many times. The V and J genes are TRBV11-2 and TRBJ1-1, with D perhaps matching TRBD1 (6 bases). CDR3 length equals 14 residues. Germline CDR1 is SGHAT and CDR2 is FQNNGV. The germline V and J ends were trimmed by 6 bases and 2 bases, with 13 bases remaining between them. The CDR3 here is CASSYNRVNTEAFF. DNA of the CDR3: TGTGCCAGCAGTTATAACAGGGTTAACACTGAAGCTTTCTTT.

Concerning this clonotype: A read error may be the cause here, since a much bigger clone is one base away. The chain uses TRBV4-3 and TRBJ1-2, with 8 bases fitting TRBD1. The CDR3 totals 13 residues. After removal of 2 bases from V and 7 bases from J, the junction contained 3 bases not matched to a gene. CDR1 and CDR2 from the germline V gene are LGHNA and YSLEER. In DNA form, the CDR3 reads TGCGCCAGCAGCCAACAGGGGGCGAGTGGCTACACCTTC. Its protein product is CASSQQGASGYTF.

This clonotype was seen more than once but under ten times. The genes are TRBV4-1 and TRBJ1-6, with D hard to call. The CDR3 totals 17 residues. CDR1 and CDR2 (germline): MGHRA, YSYEKL. The ends were cut back, 0 bases at V and 13 bases at J, with 22 bases in the middle. The CDR3 DNA reads as TGCGCCAGCAGCCAAGATTCTCCCTATTCTGTCTCTTTTCCCCTCCACTTT. Translation gives CASSQDSPYSVSFPLHF.

This clonotype appeared many times. The rearrangement links TRBV30 to TRBJ2-1, with 7 nucleotides matching TRBD2. The CDR3 covers 16 residues. The ends lost 1 base at V and 3 bases at J; junction bases unmatched: 9. In germline, CDR1 is GTSNPN, CDR2 SVGIG (reference sequence). For the CDR3, the DNA is TGTGCCTGGAGTGATAGCGGGCGGGGAGGCTACAATGAGCAGTTCTTC. It translates to CAWSDSGRGGYNEQFF.

With respect to this clonotype: Being one base from a much bigger clone, this may be a read error. The chain employs TRBV11-3 and TRBJ1-1, with TRBD1 as a possible D gene (6 bases). CDR1 and CDR2 from the germline V gene are SGHNT and YENEEA. The germline V and J ends were trimmed by 3 bases and 4 bases, with 15 bases remaining between them. This CDR3 has 15 amino acids. CDR3 residues: CASSFDLGGGTEAFF. DNA for the CDR3: TGTGCCAGCAGCTTCGATCTAGGGGGTGGCACTGAAGCTTTCTTT.

This clonotype showed up just a few times. The chain carries TRBV5-1 and TRBJ2-1; D gene unclear. The CDR3 length is 15 residues. The V end lost 0 bases, the J end lost 7 bases, and 14 bases lay between the germline ends. From germline, CDR1 is SGHRS and CDR2 YFSETQ. The CDR3 loop reads CASSLGGPNRNEQFF. The CDR3 bases are TGCGCCAGCAGCTTGGGAGGTCCTAACCGGAATGAGCAGTTCTTC.

The chain has TRBV9 and TRBJ2-2, with D hard to call. Looked up from germline, CDR1 is SGDLS and CDR2 is YYNGEE. The CDR3 contains 14 residues. The V end lost 2 bases, the J end lost 6 bases, and 11 bases lay between the germline ends. The CDR3 nucleotides are TGTGCCAGCAGCGTCGCAGCGCTGTCCGGGGAGCTGTTTTTT. Translating it yields CASSVAALSGELFF.

The rearrangement links TRBV7-8 to TRBJ1-5, with D unresolved. CDR3 length: 12 amino acids. V was trimmed by 3 bases and J by 14 bases, leaving 14 bases between them. The germline gives CDR1 SGHVS, CDR2 FQNEAQ. CDR3: CASSFEGRGKHF. The CDR3 DNA sequence: TGTGCCAGCAGCTTCGAGGGCCGTGGAAAGCATTTT.

Ten or more counts support this clonotype. The chain recombines TRBV6-2 or TRBV6-3 with TRBJ2-1; D unclear. Germline CDR1 and CDR2: MNHEY and SVGEGT. The CDR3 is 15 residues long. The ends were cut back, 9 bases at V and 0 bases at J, with 15 bases in the middle. In nucleotides, the CDR3 is TGTGCCAGTGAGACGGTCTCTAGCTCCTACAATGAGCAGTTCTTC. This encodes CASETVSSSYNEQFF.

This clonotype occurred a few times. The rearrangement joins TRBV28 to TRBJ2-1; D might be TRBD2 (6 bases). CDR1 and CDR2 (germline): MDHEN, SYDVKM. The V end lost 3 bases, the J end lost 7 bases, and 16 bases lay between the germline ends. The length of the CDR3 is 15 residues. CDR3 amino acids: CASSLLGGVTNEQFF. The CDR3 DNA reads TGTGCCAGCAGTTTGTTAGGAGGGGTAACTAATGAGCAGTTCTTC.

This chain joins TRBV24-1 and TRBJ2-1; 8 bases match TRBD2. CDR1 and CDR2 from the germline V gene are KGHDR and SFDVKD. V was pared by 0 bases and J by 8 bases, with 11 bases of the junction left unmatched. The CDR3 is 17 amino acids. In nucleotides, the CDR3 is TGTGCCACCAGTGATTTGGGTGGGACTAGTAATATCGATGAGCAGTTCTTC. Encoded protein: CATSDLGGTSNIDEQFF.

This clonotype has more than one count but fewer than ten. This chain links TRBV9 with TRBJ2-1; 11 bases are shared with TRBD2. Trimming removed 2 bases from V and 0 bases from J; junction bases left unmatched: 7. CDR3 size: 18 residues. From germline, CDR1 is SGDLS and CDR2 YYNGEE. Here the CDR3 reads CASSVGLAVLSSYNEQFF. Written as DNA, the CDR3 is TGTGCCAGCAGCGTGGGACTAGCGGTCCTAAGCTCCTACAATGAGCAGTTCTTC.

This clonotype was counted at least ten times. The rearrangement uses TRBV4-2 and TRBJ2-7; D possibly corresponds to TRBD1 (5 bases). V dropped 1 base and J dropped 4 bases, with 17 bases sitting between them. Germline CDR1 is LGHNA and CDR2 is YNFKEQ. The CDR3 is made up of 16 amino acids. DNA for the CDR3: TGTGCCAGCAGCCAAGTCGCAGGGTCTCTGCTATACGAGCAGTACTTC. This translates into CASSQVAGSLLYEQYF.

This clonotype was picked up many times. The chain couples TRBV20-1 to TRBJ1-1, with 11 bases identical to TRBD1. The CDR3 is 16 residues long. Germline V lookup: CDR1 DFQATT, CDR2 SNEGSKA (reference sequence). The V and J ends lost 3 bases and 6 bases, in that order; junction bases with no gene match: 12. CDR3 DNA sequence: TGCAGTGCTAGCGCAGGACAGGGGGCATTACAGCCTGAAGCTTTCTTT. Translated, it gives CSASAGQGALQPEAFF.

This clonotype was counted at least ten times. The chain carries TRBV11-2 and TRBJ2-3; 10 nucleotides align to TRBD2. Germline lookup yields CDR1 SGHAT and CDR2 FQNNGV. This CDR3 contains 21 residues. With V trimmed by 3 bases and J by 0 bases, 18 bases remained unmatched. The CDR3 sequence: CASSFPGAEREGSLSTDTQYF. CDR3 bases: TGTGCCAGCAGCTTCCCCGGCGCTGAGCGGGAGGGTTCCCTAAGCACAGATACGCAGTATTTT.

This clonotype was counted at least ten times. J is TRBJ2-7 and V is TRBV5-5; 7 bases align to TRBD2. The CDR3 spans 16 residues. The V gene's germline CDR1 is SGHKS and CDR2 YYEKEE (reference sequence). Trimming at V came to 4 bases and at J to 1 base, leaving 11 bases not matched to a gene. CDR3 DNA: TGTGCCAGCAGCCGAGGATCCAGCGGGAAATCCTACGAGCAGTACTTC. As protein: CASSRGSSGKSYEQYF.

This clonotype has a count of ten or more. The rearrangement joins TRBV3-1 to TRBJ2-7; D is undetermined. Germline CDR1 LGHDT, CDR2 YNNKEL (reference sequence). V lost 1 base, J lost 3 bases, and 4 bases lay in between. The CDR3 is made up of 12 amino acids. CDR3 in amino acids: CASSQGVYEQYF. In nucleotides, the CDR3 is TGTGCCAGCAGCCAAGGCGTCTACGAGCAGTACTTC.

This chain uses TRBV20-1 with TRBJ1-4; TRBD1 might be the D (5 bases). The length of the CDR3 is 15 residues. V dropped 2 bases and J dropped 7 bases, with 17 bases sitting between them. The germline V gene has CDR1 DFQATT and CDR2 SNEGSKA (reference sequence). CDR3 amino acids: CSARPLTGLVEKLFF. CDR3 nucleotide sequence: TGCAGTGCTAGACCCTTAACAGGATTGGTTGAAAAACTGTTTTTT.

This clonotype was seen at least ten times. This rearrangement joins TRBV3-1 to TRBJ1-4; possibly TRBD1 for D (5 bases). CDR1 and CDR2 (germline): LGHDT, YNNKEL (reference sequence). This CDR3 has 15 residues. The V gene lost 5 bases and the J gene lost 4 bases, with 14 bases spanning the gap. The CDR3, as DNA: TGTGCCAGCAGCATGCCCGGGACGGGTAATGAAAAACTGTTTTTT. This gives the protein CASSMPGTGNEKLFF.

This clonotype appeared many times. V is TRBV30 and J is TRBJ1-2; D might be TRBD1 (5 bases). The CDR3 contains 15 residues. Trimming took off 2 bases at V and 4 bases at J, with 17 bases between the two ends. CDR1 is GTSNPN and CDR2 is SVGIG in the germline V gene (reference sequence). CDR3 in amino acids: CAWSPAGKTGYGYTF. The CDR3 DNA reads TGTGCCTGGAGTCCGGCAGGGAAAACGGGCTATGGCTACACCTTC.

This clonotype has a count of ten or more. The genes are TRBV5-1 and TRBJ2-1; 7 bases map to TRBD1. The CDR3 totals 16 residues. Unmatched junction bases numbered 7, after V lost 4 bases and J lost 0 bases. Germline V lookup: CDR1 SGHRS, CDR2 YFSETQ. The CDR3, as DNA: TGCGCCAGCAGCACGGGACAGCCAGTCTCCTACAATGAGCAGTTCTTC. It encodes CASSTGQPVSYNEQFF.